The 21 T cell receptor beta chains reported below all come from one sample, sequenced in a study of OX40 agonist ivuxolimab in advanced cancers. Method: immunoSEQ multiplex PCR; TCRdb's copy keeps in-frame clones and lacks some. The table records approximately 80,000 clones, roughly 87% of them present only once. The material was CD4+ or CD8+ T cells sorted from blood, obtained in a trial of the OX40 agonist ivuxolimab. The source is an adult with an advanced solid tumor such as melanoma, head and neck, liver or kidney cancer.

The chain uses TRBV4-1 and TRBJ2-3; possibly TRBD1 for D (7 bases). Germline loops: CDR1 MGHRA, CDR2 YSYEKL. Trimming stripped 4 bases from V and 2 bases from J, with 13 bases between. This CDR3 has 15 amino acids. CDR3 in amino acids: CASSPEGANTDTQYF. As DNA, the CDR3 is TGCGCCAGCAGCCCGGAGGGGGCCAACACAGATACGCAGTATTTT.

The rearrangement joins TRBV10-2 to TRBJ1-4; 7 bases line up with TRBD1. This CDR3 is built from 16 residues. After removal of 3 bases from V and 8 bases from J, the junction contained 12 bases not matched to a gene. Germline CDR1 reads WSHSY; CDR2 reads SAAADI. Here the CDR3 DNA reads TGCGCCAGCAGTGACCCGAGACAGGGTCGAGGCGAAAAACTGTTTTTT. This codes for CASSDPRQGRGEKLFF.

The rearrangement joins TRBV20-1 to TRBJ1-2, with D uncertain. V dropped 2 bases and J dropped 8 bases, with 9 bases sitting between them. Germline CDR1 DFQATT, CDR2 SNEGSKA (reference sequence). The CDR3 covers 11 residues. The CDR3 sequence: CSARLPGGYTF. CDR3 nucleotides: TGCAGTGCTAGACTTCCGGGAGGCTACACCTTC.

The chain links TRBV19 to TRBJ1-1, with TRBD1 as a possible D gene (6 bases). With 7 bases removed from V and 0 bases from J, the gap between germline ends came to 12 bases. Germline V gene data show CDR1 as LNHDA and CDR2 as SQIVND (reference sequence). The CDR3 runs 14 residues. Written as DNA, the CDR3 is TGTGCCAGTATTACACAGGGCGTGAACACTGAAGCTTTCTTT. This translates into CASITQGVNTEAFF.

The chain employs TRBV28 and TRBJ2-1, with 7 bases matching TRBD1. CDR1 MDHEN and CDR2 SYDVKM come from the germline V gene. The length of the CDR3 is 11 residues. The trim removed 5 bases at V and 14 bases at J, leaving 6 bases unmatched. The CDR3 here is CASSPGTVEFF. CDR3 bases: TGTGCCAGCAGTCCCGGGACAGTAGAGTTCTTC.

The chain carries TRBV5-1 and TRBJ2-3, with 8 bases lining up with TRBD2. The CDR3 has 15 amino acids. Germline lookup yields CDR1 SGHRS and CDR2 YFSETQ. With V trimmed by 4 bases and J by 7 bases, 11 bases remained unmatched. The CDR3 region is CASSQTSGTSYTQYF. CDR3 bases: TGCGCCAGCAGCCAAACATCCGGGACTAGTTATACGCAGTATTTT.

The V gene is TRBV6-5, the J gene TRBJ1-2, with 8 nucleotides matching TRBD1. Germline CDR1 is MNHEY and CDR2 is SVGAGI. The trim removed 5 bases at V and 2 bases at J, leaving 1 base unmatched. The CDR3 has 13 residues. CDR3 sequence: CASSRQGNYGYTF. The CDR3 bases are TGTGCCAGCAGTAGACAGGGGAACTATGGCTACACCTTC.

The rearrangement uses TRBV5-4 and TRBJ1-4, with TRBD1 matching over 12 bases. CDR1 is SGHNT and CDR2 is YYREEE in the germline V gene (reference sequence). The ends lost 3 bases at V and 8 bases at J; junction bases unmatched: 5. The CDR3 runs 15 residues. The CDR3 DNA reads as TGTGCCAGCAGCTCTTACGGGACAGGGGGCGAAAAACTGTTTTTT. Protein sequence: CASSSYGTGGEKLFF.

This clone has only a few counts. CDR3 sequence reads: CASSGRQGFMQPQHF. The DNA for the CDR3 is TGCGCCAGCAGCGGCCGACAGGGCTTCATGCAGCCCCAGCATTTT. This chain links TRBV10-1 with TRBJ1-5, with 7 bases fitting TRBD1. Trimming took 6 bases from V and 7 from J; bases not matched to a gene: 12. The germline V gene has CDR1 WNHNN and CDR2 SYGVQD (reference sequence). This CDR3 contains 15 residues.

The rearrangement links TRBV7-6 to TRBJ2-5; 11 bases line up with TRBD2. The DNA end favors TRBJ2-7, so the J call may be wrong. Germline CDR1 SGHVS, CDR2 FNYEAQ. The CDR3 covers 18 residues. The CDR3 protein is CASSLAPSGRTQSYEQYF. The CDR3 DNA sequence: TGTGCCAGCAGCTTAGCACCTAGCGGGAGGACCCAATCCTACGAGCAGTACTTC.

This clone was recorded a few times. The chain couples TRBV2 to TRBJ2-7; D uncertain. Germline V gives CDR1 SNHLY, CDR2 FYNNEI. The CDR3 has 10 residues. V lost 7 bases and J 5 bases, leaving 6 bases between the germline ends. CDR3 coding DNA: TGTGCCAGCAAGGGAAACGAGCAGTACTTC. This translates into CASKGNEQYF.

V usage is TRBV5-1 and J usage is TRBJ2-1; TRBD2 agrees at 9 bases. Trimming removed 1 base from V and 8 bases from J; junction bases left unmatched: 7. This CDR3 is 15 amino acids long. From germline, CDR1 is SGHRS and CDR2 YFSETQ. The CDR3 coding sequence is TGCGCCAGCAGCTTGACGCTAGCGGGATATTATGAGCAGTTCTTC. The encoded protein is CASSLTLAGYYEQFF. Combining the CDR3 with reference TRBV5-1 and TRBJ2-1 gives the whole variable domain KAGVTQTPRYLIKTRGQQVTLSCSPISGHRSVSWYQQTPGQGLQFLFEYFSETQRNKGNFPGRFSGRQFSNSRSEMNVSTLELGDSALYLCASSLTLAGYYEQFFGPGTRLTVL.

This chain connects TRBV6-1 to TRBJ1-4, with 10 bases matching TRBD1. V gave up 4 bases and J gave up 4 bases; unmatched junction bases: 6. CDR1 MNHNS and CDR2 SASEGT come from the germline V gene. The CDR3 is 16 residues long. The CDR3 protein is CASSVGTGVNNEKLFF. The CDR3 DNA reads TGTGCCAGCAGTGTCGGGACAGGGGTTAATAATGAAAAACTGTTTTTT.

The count of this clone is one. J is TRBJ2-3 and V is TRBV5-1, with 8 bases aligning to TRBD1. The CDR3 consists of 19 residues. V dropped 4 bases and J dropped 4; count of bases not matched to a gene: 20. The germline CDR1 and CDR2 sequences are SGHRS and YFSETQ. This CDR3 reads CASSPWSQGAASLSDTQYF. The CDR3 DNA sequence: TGCGCCAGCAGCCCGTGGAGTCAGGGGGCCGCTAGTCTTTCAGATACGCAGTATTTT.

This clone appeared once. The chain combines TRBV19 with TRBJ1-1, with D hard to call. Trimming took off 3 bases at V and 0 bases at J, with 11 bases between the two ends. The V gene's germline CDR1 is LNHDA and CDR2 SQIVND (reference sequence). The CDR3 covers 15 residues. CDR3 DNA sequence: TGTGCCAGTAGTATCCGTCCAAGCATGAACACTGAAGCTTTCTTT. It yields the protein CASSIRPSMNTEAFF.

This clone was detected a few times. V is TRBV7-9 and J is TRBJ1-5, with a weak D call TRBD1 (6 bases). Looked up from germline, CDR1 is SEHNR and CDR2 is FQNEAQ (reference sequence). The CDR3 is 16 amino acids. V lost 1 base and J 4 bases, leaving 14 bases between the germline ends. The CDR3, as DNA: TGTGCCAGCAGCTTAGGAACAGGGAATATGAATCAGCCCCAGCATTTT. It translates to CASSLGTGNMNQPQHF.

This clone was observed once. V usage is TRBV11-2 and J usage is TRBJ2-7, with TRBD2 matching over 14 bases. This CDR3 is built from 19 residues. From germline, CDR1 is SGHAT and CDR2 FQNNGV. V shed 3 bases, J shed 6 bases, and the junction held 16 bases outside the gene matches. This CDR3 is CASSFSGTSGSRYRSEQYF. Here the CDR3 DNA reads TGTGCCAGCAGCTTTTCCGGGACTAGCGGGAGCCGATACCGCTCCGAGCAGTACTTC.

The chain couples TRBV19 to TRBJ1-1; TRBD1 might be the D (6 bases). This CDR3 has 15 residues. In germline, CDR1 is LNHDA, CDR2 SQIVND (reference sequence). V dropped 3 bases and J dropped 0 bases, with 11 bases sitting between them. DNA of the CDR3: TGTGCCAGTAGTATTCTGGGGGCGATGAACACTGAAGCTTTCTTT. It is translated as CASSILGAMNTEAFF. The complete variable domain, with remaining parts taken from reference TRBV19 and TRBJ1-1, reads DGGITQSPKYLFRKEGQNVTLSCEQNLNHDAMYWYRQDPGQGLRLIYYSQIVNDFQKGDIAEGYSVSREKKESFPLTVTSAQKNPTAFYLCASSILGAMNTEAFFGQGTRLTVV.

The chain is built from TRBV18 and TRBJ1-5; tentative D call: TRBD1 (6 bases). Germline loops: CDR1 KGHSH, CDR2 LQKENI. This CDR3 is 14 amino acids long. V was cut by 5 bases and J by 7 bases, with 15 bases left in between. The CDR3 region is CASSATGRPQPQHF. CDR3 nucleotide sequence: TGTGCCAGCTCAGCCACAGGGAGACCCCAGCCCCAGCATTTT.

The V gene is TRBV30, the J gene TRBJ1-2; 10 bases map to TRBD1. Germline V gives CDR1 GTSNPN, CDR2 SVGIG (reference sequence). Losses at the gene ends were 2 bases for V and 2 bases for J; bases not matched to a gene: 8. The CDR3 is 16 amino acids. The CDR3 region has the DNA TGTGCCTGGAGTTTGGGGCCGGGACAGGGGAACTATGGCTACACCTTC. Its protein is CAWSLGPGQGNYGYTF.

This chain joins TRBV5-6 and TRBJ1-1; 8 bases line up with TRBD1. The CDR3 runs to 14 residues. Germline lookup yields CDR1 SGHDT and CDR2 YYEEEE. J gave up 3 bases and V 0 bases, and 1 base lay outside the gene matches. The CDR3 loop reads CASSLDRGDTEAFF. The CDR3 nucleotides read TGTGCCAGCAGCTTGGACAGGGGGGACACTGAAGCTTTCTTT.